Below, 26 T cell receptor beta chains from the same sample are listed, as sequenced in a study of identical twins. MiXCR, applied by TCRdb to the 5' RACE reads, yields one record per CDR3 protein. The top ten hold around 7.8% of the sample, which has about 300,000 distinct CDR3 sequences, 9% to 15% seen once. The same sample was also used in a study of yellow fever vaccine responses in identical twins.

The specimen sequenced was CD8+ T cells sorted from blood. These receptors originate from a woman aged 18-29 years in good health.

This clonotype appeared many times. The gene calls are TRBV10-3 and TRBJ1-2; D gene ambiguous. The V and J ends lost 7 bases and 2 bases respectively, with 8 bases between them. Germline values: CDR1 ENHRY, CDR2 SYGVKD. CDR3 length: 12 amino acids. The CDR3 protein is CAITEGNYGYTF. The CDR3 DNA sequence: TGTGCCATCACCGAGGGCAACTATGGCTACACCTTC.

This clonotype was counted only a few times. CDR3 in amino acids: CASSRTIYGQETQYF. CDR3 nucleotides: TGTGCCAGCAGTAGGACTATCTACGGCCAAGAGACCCAGTACTTC. The chain employs TRBV27 and TRBJ2-5, with a tentative D call TRBD2 (6 bases). Looked up from germline, CDR1 is MNHEY and CDR2 is SMNVEV (reference sequence). This CDR3 comprises 15 residues. V was clipped by 5 bases and J by 1 base, with 14 bases between them.

This clonotype was detected only a few times. The chain joins TRBV20-1 to TRBJ2-4; no clear D gene. The CDR3 is 13 amino acids. Trimming removed 8 bases at V and 6 bases at J, with 17 bases between. Germline CDR1 reads DFQATT; CDR2 reads SNEGSKA (reference sequence). The CDR3 nucleotides are TGCAGTACCCTGGGCCCCCCGGGAAACATTCAGTACTTC. Translated: CSTLGPPGNIQYF.

In its sample, this clonotype was seen a few times. The chain has TRBV5-1 and TRBJ1-2; weak D call: TRBD1 (6 bases). The CDR3 covers 17 residues. Trimming stripped 2 bases from V and 2 bases from J, with 19 bases between. Germline values: CDR1 SGHRS, CDR2 YFSETQ. CDR3 nucleotides: TGCGCCAGCAGCTTCTGGTGGGGGGCGAAAGGAAACTATGGCTACACCTTC. Translation gives CASSFWWGAKGNYGYTF.

This clonotype has a handful of counts. The rearrangement links TRBV5-5 to TRBJ2-1; TRBD2 matches at 13 bases. V lost 4 bases to trimming and J lost 5 bases; unmatched junction nucleotides: 3. This CDR3 is built from 15 residues. Germline CDR1 and CDR2: SGHKS and YYEKEE (reference sequence). CDR3 DNA: TGTGCCAGCAGCGGCGGGACTAGCGGGGACAATGAGCAGTTCTTC. Its protein product is CASSGGTSGDNEQFF.

This clonotype occurred many times. The chain employs TRBV6-1 and TRBJ1-1; 9 bases line up with TRBD1. The CDR3 runs 13 residues. CDR1 is MNHNS and CDR2 is SASEGT in the germline V gene. The junction had 5 bases not matched to a gene; V was cut back by 9 bases and J by 3 bases. The CDR3 DNA reads as TGTGCCAGTTACAGGGGGCCCCACACTGAAGCTTTCTTT. It is translated as CASYRGPHTEAFF.

The chain is built from TRBV7-6 and TRBJ2-3, with TRBD2 matching over 10 bases. CDR3 length equals 16 residues. CDR1 and CDR2 from the germline V gene are SGHVS and FNYEAQ. Unmatched junction bases numbered 10, after V lost 5 bases and J lost 5 bases. The CDR3 spells CASSLGLAELIDTQYF. DNA for the CDR3: TGTGCCAGCAGCCTCGGACTAGCGGAGCTCATAGATACGCAGTATTTT.

This clonotype was counted many times. The genes are TRBV2 and TRBJ2-3; D is perhaps TRBD2 (5 bases). CDR1 and CDR2 from the germline V gene are SNHLY and FYNNEI. This CDR3 region has 13 residues. The V gene lost 6 bases and the J gene lost 5 bases, with 12 bases spanning the gap. The CDR3 nucleotides read TGTGCCAGCAGGTTTGGGAGTGAAGATACGCAGTATTTT. Translating gives CASRFGSEDTQYF.

This clonotype was counted between two and nine times. The genes are TRBV5-1 and TRBJ2-7; D is unclear. Germline V lookup: CDR1 SGHRS, CDR2 YFSETQ. V was cut by 3 bases and J by 2 bases, with 18 bases left in between. The CDR3 spans 16 residues. The CDR3 region is CASSSNSWTATYEQYF. The CDR3 DNA reads as TGCGCCAGCAGCTCAAATTCTTGGACCGCGACCTACGAGCAGTACTTC.

This clonotype was seen a handful of times. The V call is TRBV7-8, the J call TRBJ2-1, with 10 bases identical to TRBD2. The length of the CDR3 is 15 residues. V gave up 5 bases and J gave up 7 bases; unmatched junction bases: 8. Germline V gives CDR1 SGHVS, CDR2 FQNEAQ. The CDR3 region is CASSRTSGTRNEQFF. CDR3 nucleotides: TGTGCCAGCAGCAGAACTAGCGGGACGAGAAATGAGCAGTTCTTC.

This chain's CDR3 is CACGGSYNEQFF. Written as DNA, the CDR3 is TGTGCCTGCGGGGGGTCCTACAATGAGCAGTTCTTC. The chain joins TRBV12-3 or TRBV12-4 to TRBJ2-1; 8 bases are shared with TRBD2. The CDR3 runs 12 residues. J gave up 1 base and V 11 bases, and 1 base lay outside the gene matches.

This clonotype was counted ten times or more. The V and J genes are TRBV6-2 or TRBV6-3 and TRBJ2-3, with 12 bases that match TRBD2. The germline V gene encodes CDR1 MNHEY and CDR2 SVGEGT. J lost 1 base, V lost 5 bases, and 19 bases had no gene match. This CDR3 has 21 amino acids. Written as DNA, the CDR3 is TGTGCCAGCAGTACCCCTTCGACTAGCGGGAGATTAGACCGGGGCACAGATACGCAGTATTTT. This gives the protein CASSTPSTSGRLDRGTDTQYF.

This clonotype was counted between two and nine times. V is TRBV28 and J is TRBJ2-3, with D possibly being TRBD1 (6 bases). Trimming removed 5 bases from V and 0 bases from J, with 9 bases in between. CDR1 is MDHEN, CDR2 SYDVKM, per germline. The CDR3 has 14 amino acids. For the CDR3, the DNA is TGTGCCAGCAGTCCGGACAGTAGCACAGATACGCAGTATTTT. This codes for CASSPDSSTDTQYF.

This clonotype was observed at least ten times. This chain uses TRBV5-5 with TRBJ2-7; TRBD1 matches at 9 bases. This CDR3 contains 14 residues. V lost 2 bases to trimming and J lost 4 bases; unmatched junction nucleotides: 4. Germline V CDR1 and CDR2: SGHKS, YYEKEE (reference sequence). CDR3 nucleotides: TGTGCCAGCAGCTTCGGACAGGGGTGGTACGAGCAGTACGTC. Encoded protein: CASSFGQGWYEQYV.

The CDR3 DNA follows: TGTGCCAGCAGCTTAGGGGGACAAGATACGCAGTATTTT. This translates into CASSLGGQDTQYF. This chain links TRBV7-2 with TRBJ2-3; tentative D call: TRBD1 (6 bases). Germline V gene lookup returns CDR1 SGHTA and CDR2 FQGNSA. The CDR3 runs to 13 residues. The ends were cut back, 1 base at V and 5 bases at J, with 7 bases in the middle.

This clonotype was counted many times. The chain employs TRBV10-3 and TRBJ2-2, with 12 bases fitting TRBD2. The CDR3 covers 16 residues. Germline-derived CDR1 and CDR2 are ENHRY and SYGVKD. V lost 8 bases, J lost 5 bases, and 9 bases stayed unmatched. CDR3 protein: CAIPGLAGRGTGELFF. CDR3 nucleotide sequence: TGTGCCATCCCGGGACTAGCGGGTCGCGGGACCGGGGAGCTGTTTTTT.

Here the CDR3 reads CASSVLGGYTF. The CDR3, as DNA: TGTGCCAGCAGCGTCCTAGGGGGCTACACCTTC. The rearrangement joins TRBV12-3 or TRBV12-4 to TRBJ1-2; D uncertain. The length of the CDR3 is 11 residues. V was pared by 6 bases and J by 8 bases, with 10 bases between.

This clonotype was counted only a few times. V is TRBV27 and J is TRBJ2-5; 8 positions match TRBD1. The CDR3 runs 14 residues. Looked up from germline, CDR1 is MNHEY and CDR2 is SMNVEV (reference sequence). V was pared by 6 bases and J by 3 bases, with 6 bases of the junction left unmatched. The CDR3 region has the DNA TGTGCCAGCAGGGGCGGGACAGGAAAAGAGACCCAGTACTTC. Amino acids: CASRGGTGKETQYF.

This clonotype was found many times. V usage is TRBV27 and J usage is TRBJ2-3, with 10 bases identical to TRBD1. The CDR3 runs 16 residues. Germline CDR1 and CDR2: MNHEY and SMNVEV (reference sequence). V gave up 5 bases and J gave up 4 bases; unmatched junction bases: 9. The CDR3 here is CASSPYSGTGADTQYF. The CDR3 bases are TGTGCCAGCAGTCCATACTCCGGGACAGGGGCAGATACGCAGTATTTT.

The chain links TRBV28 to TRBJ2-5, with 9 positions matching TRBD1. The CDR3 loop spans 13 amino acids. J gave up 7 bases and V 3 bases, and 3 bases lay outside the gene matches. CDR1 and CDR2 from the germline V gene are MDHEN and SYDVKM. DNA of the CDR3: TGTGCCAGCAGTTTTGACAGGGGGTGGACCCAGTACTTC. Residues: CASSFDRGWTQYF. The variable domain in full, completed from reference TRBV28 and TRBJ2-5, reads DVKVTQSSRYLVKRTGEKVFLECVQDMDHENMFWYRQDPGLGLRLIYFSYDVKMKEKGDIPEGYSVSREKKERFSLILESASTNQTSMYLCASSFDRGWTQYFGPGTRLLVL.

This clonotype came up many times. This chain links TRBV20-1 with TRBJ2-5, with 12 bases identical to TRBD1. The CDR3 totals 14 residues. The junction had 1 base not matched to a gene; V was cut back by 0 bases and J by 5 bases. Germline CDR1 DFQATT, CDR2 SNEGSKA (reference sequence). This CDR3 reads CSAREGTGGETQYF. CDR3 in DNA: TGCAGTGCTAGAGAGGGGACAGGGGGCGAGACCCAGTACTTC.

This clonotype occurred a few times. The chain couples TRBV10-2 to TRBJ2-1; D ambiguous. CDR3 length: 11 amino acids. V lost 6 bases and J 9 bases, leaving 9 bases between the germline ends. The germline CDR1 and CDR2 sequences are WSHSY and SAAADI. CDR3 residues: CASRDSGEQFF. CDR3 coding DNA: TGCGCCAGCAGAGATAGTGGTGAGCAGTTCTTC.

This clonotype was observed a handful of times. The chain is built from TRBV20-1 and TRBJ1-6; unclear D gene. CDR3 length equals 15 residues. CDR1 and CDR2 from the germline V gene are DFQATT and SNEGSKA (reference sequence). Trimming took 0 bases from V and 7 from J, leaving 13 bases between them. The CDR3 DNA reads as TGCAGTGCTAGAGATTTTGGGCAGGCCAATTCACCCCTCCACTTT. Translated: CSARDFGQANSPLHF.

The gene calls are TRBV28 and TRBJ2-5; D possibly matches TRBD1 or TRBD2 (5 bases each). The CDR3 loop spans 19 amino acids. Germline values: CDR1 MDHEN, CDR2 SYDVKM. With 1 base removed from V and 3 bases from J, the gap between germline ends came to 24 bases. The CDR3 is CASSLLGRTRGPLEETQYF. In DNA form, the CDR3 reads TGTGCCAGCAGTTTATTGGGACGGACTCGCGGGCCCCTTGAAGAGACCCAGTACTTC.

This clonotype showed up just a few times. The V gene is TRBV6-5, the J gene TRBJ1-6; D not resolved. CDR1 MNHEY and CDR2 SVGAGI come from the germline V gene. This CDR3 is 15 amino acids long. The ends were cut back, 2 bases at V and 6 bases at J, with 11 bases in the middle. The CDR3 region has the DNA TGTGCCAGCAGTTACGGAGGTTTCGGTAATTCACCCCTCCACTTT. This gives the protein CASSYGGFGNSPLHF.

The chain couples TRBV5-1 to TRBJ2-7, with 7 bases that match TRBD2. Germline loops: CDR1 SGHRS, CDR2 YFSETQ. This CDR3 spans 15 amino acids. J was trimmed by 2 bases and V by 0 bases; bases with no gene match: 5. The CDR3 DNA reads TGCGCCAGCAGCTTGGCGGGGGGAGGGCCCTACGAGCAGTACTTC. It translates to CASSLAGGGPYEQYF. The entire variable domain, with the rest obtained from reference TRBV5-1 and TRBJ2-7, is as follows: KAGVTQTPRYLIKTRGQQVTLSCSPISGHRSVSWYQQTPGQGLQFLFEYFSETQRNKGNFPGRFSGRQFSNSRSEMNVSTLELGDSALYLCASSLAGGGPYEQYFGPGTRLTVT.